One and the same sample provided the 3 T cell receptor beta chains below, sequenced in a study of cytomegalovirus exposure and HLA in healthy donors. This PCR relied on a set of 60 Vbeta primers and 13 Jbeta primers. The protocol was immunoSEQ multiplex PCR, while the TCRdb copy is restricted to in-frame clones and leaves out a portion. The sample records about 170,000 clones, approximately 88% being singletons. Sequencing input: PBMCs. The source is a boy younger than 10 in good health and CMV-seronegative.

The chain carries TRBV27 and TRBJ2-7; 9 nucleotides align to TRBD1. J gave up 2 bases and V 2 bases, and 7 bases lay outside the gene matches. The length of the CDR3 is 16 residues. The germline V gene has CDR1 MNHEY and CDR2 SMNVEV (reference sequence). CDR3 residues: CASSLLPGQGTYEQYF. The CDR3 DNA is TGTGCCAGCAGTTTACTTCCGGGACAGGGTACCTACGAGCAGTACTTC.

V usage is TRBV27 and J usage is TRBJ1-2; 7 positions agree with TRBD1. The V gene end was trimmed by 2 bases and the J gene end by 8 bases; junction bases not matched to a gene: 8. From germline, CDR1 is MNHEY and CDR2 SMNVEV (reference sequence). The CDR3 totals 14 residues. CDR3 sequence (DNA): TGTGCCAGCAGTTTAATCTTCGCAGGGGGAGGCTACACCTTC. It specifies CASSLIFAGGGYTF.

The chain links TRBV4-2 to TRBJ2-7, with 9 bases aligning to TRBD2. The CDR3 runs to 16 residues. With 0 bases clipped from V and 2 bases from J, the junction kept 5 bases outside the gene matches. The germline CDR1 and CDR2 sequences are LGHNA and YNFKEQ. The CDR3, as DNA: TGTGCCAGCAGCCAAGACCCAGCGGGAGGTCCCTACGAGCAGTACTTC. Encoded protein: CASSQDPAGGPYEQYF.